A selection of T cell receptor beta chains follows, all from one sample in a study of T cell responses to AZD1222 COVID-19 vaccine. Measured with immunoSEQ multiplex PCR; TCRdb has only the in-frame clones, and not every one. The sample includes more than 150,000 clones, 80% to 95% of them seen just once. The sample consisted of peripheral blood, taken on day 0 of AZD1222 vaccination. These receptors all come from an adult in good health. Both conserved end residues are part of each CDR3. A D gene is named only where the DNA matches it firmly. Clone size is stated in some rows and not others, as once, few, many or a class when expanded.

d_gene,j_gene,abundance,v_gene,CDR3aa,CDR3nt
.,TRBJ2-1,.,TRBV5-4,CASSSEDSPYNEQFF,TGTGCCAGCAGCTCCGAGGACAGTCCCTACAATGAGCAGTTCTTC
TRBD1,TRBJ1-2,.,TRBV11-2,CASRQVGTGDSGGYTF,TGTGCCAGCAGGCAAGTCGGGACAGGTGATTCGGGAGGCTACACCTTC
.,TRBJ1-1,.,TRBV15,CATSRVMRDQSTEAFF,TGTGCCACCAGCAGAGTTATGAGGGACCAGAGCACTGAAGCTTTCTTT
.,TRBJ1-6,.,TRBV5-1,CASSLAPGDSPLHF,TGCGCCAGCAGCTTGGCCCCCGGGGACTCACCCCTCCACTTT
.,TRBJ2-1,.,TRBV18,CASSPSGRGPANNEQFF,TGTGCCAGCTCACCATCGGGGCGGGGGCCCGCTAACAATGAGCAGTTCTTC
TRBD2,TRBJ2-1,.,TRBV28,CASRIGGTSGGSWEFF,TGTGCCAGCAGAATTGGCGGGACTAGCGGGGGGAGTTGGGAGTTCTTC
.,TRBJ1-1,.,TRBV3-1/TRBV3-2,CASSPFLGSPEAFF,TGTGCCAGCAGCCCCTTTTTGGGCAGCCCCGAAGCTTTCTTT
TRBD1,TRBJ1-1,.,TRBV3-1/TRBV3-2,CASRRTGASGTEAFF,TGTGCCAGCAGGCGGACAGGAGCTTCGGGCACTGAAGCTTTCTTT
.,TRBJ1-1,.,TRBV27,CASSLGGSNTEAFF,TGTGCCAGCAGTTTAGGGGGCTCGAACACTGAAGCTTTCTTT
TRBD2,TRBJ2-7,.,TRBV11-2,CASSAGTSGYEQYF,TGTGCCAGCAGCGCCGGGACTAGCGGCTACGAGCAGTACTTC
.,TRBJ2-7,.,TRBV7-2,CASSWGEGVGVGEQYF,TGTGCCAGCAGCTGGGGAGAGGGAGTCGGTGTGGGCGAGCAGTACTTC
.,TRBJ2-2,.,TRBV10-1,CASKSGPPNTGELFF,TGCGCCAGCAAATCCGGGCCTCCGAACACCGGGGAGCTGTTTTTT
.,TRBJ1-1,.,TRBV6-1,CASSEINEAFF,TGTGCCAGCAGTGAAATTAATGAAGCTTTCTTT
TRBD1,TRBJ2-4,once,TRBV30,CAWSPGQNFYNIQYF,TGTGCCTGGAGCCCGGGACAGAATTTTTATAACATTCAGTACTTC
TRBD2,TRBJ2-1,.,TRBV6-5,CASRLAGGPDNEQFF,TGTGCCAGCAGGCTAGCGGGAGGGCCAGACAATGAGCAGTTCTTC
.,TRBJ2-2,few,TRBV7-2,CASSPTGANTGELFF,TGTGCCAGCAGCCCAACCGGGGCCAACACCGGGGAGCTGTTTTTT
.,TRBJ1-2,.,TRBV28,CAIQSPDGLLYGYTF,TGTGCCATTCAGTCCCCGGACGGACTCCTCTATGGCTACACCTTC
TRBD1,TRBJ2-1,.,TRBV5-6,CASSLVTGGNEQFF,TGTGCCAGCAGCTTGGTGACAGGGGGCAATGAGCAGTTCTTC
.,TRBJ2-5,once,TRBV2,CASQGGLDPQETQYF,TGTGCCAGCCAAGGCGGTCTGGATCCTCAAGAGACCCAGTACTTC
TRBD1,TRBJ1-2,.,TRBV30,CAWSTGNYGYTF,TGTGCCTGGTCGACAGGGAACTATGGCTACACCTTC